Below are 28 T cell receptor beta chains sequenced from a single sample in a study of shared clonotypes between healthy human individuals. TCRdb's copy holds only in-frame clones and misses some; the assay was immunoSEQ multiplex PCR. The sample carries 800,000 to 1,200,000 clones, about 80% recorded once. The sequencing sample was made of memory CD4+ T cells from PBMCs. Regarding subset: CD45RA-negative fraction. The receptors derive from a man aged 18 to 30 in good health. Some clones in this sample may be carry-over from other donors' samples.

For this clone: This sample includes further DNA sequences coding for the same CDR3. This chain links TRBV6-1 with TRBJ1-4; 8 bases are shared with TRBD1. The V gene's germline CDR1 is MNHNS and CDR2 SASEGT. The V gene end was trimmed by 3 bases and the J gene end by 5 bases; junction bases not matched to a gene: 2. This CDR3 has 14 residues. The CDR3 sequence: CASSEDRVNEKLFF. Written as DNA, the CDR3 is TGTGCCAGCAGTGAGGACAGGGTAAATGAAAAACTGTTTTTT.

This chain connects TRBV2 to TRBJ1-5, with unresolved D. Per germline, CDR1 SNHLY and CDR2 FYNNEI. CDR3 size: 12 residues. V lost 4 bases and J lost 6, with 7 bases in between. CDR3 nucleotide sequence: TGTGCCAGCAGTGTCTGGGGTCAGCCCCAGCATTTT. This translates into CASSVWGQPQHF. Filled out from reference TRBV2 and TRBJ1-5, the complete variable domain reads EPEVTQTPSHQVTQMGQEVILRCVPISNHLYFYWYRQILGQKVEFLVSFYNNEISEKSEIFDDQFSVERPDGSNFTLKIRSTKLEDSAMYFCASSVWGQPQHFGDGTRLSIL.

This clone was counted between two and nine times. This sequence joins TRBV7-2 and TRBJ1-1; TRBD1 is a possible D gene (5 bases). The germline CDR1 and CDR2 sequences are SGHTA and FQGNSA. The CDR3 totals 15 residues. V dropped 5 bases and J dropped 0 bases, with 13 bases sitting between them. The DNA for the CDR3 is TGTGCCAGCAGCAGTTCCCGACAGATGAACACTGAAGCTTTCTTT. It is translated as CASSSSRQMNTEAFF.

This rearrangement joins TRBV5-1 to TRBJ1-5; no clear D gene. Germline V gene lookup returns CDR1 SGHRS and CDR2 YFSETQ. The CDR3 spans 15 residues. With 4 bases removed from V and 0 bases from J, the gap between germline ends came to 11 bases. The CDR3 loop is CASSPEPYSNQPQHF. The DNA for the CDR3 is TGCGCCAGCAGCCCAGAGCCCTATAGCAATCAGCCCCAGCATTTT.

V is TRBV27 and J is TRBJ2-7; no firm D call. The CDR3 is 13 residues long. The germline V gene encodes CDR1 MNHEY and CDR2 SMNVEV (reference sequence). The V end was cut by 5 bases, the J end by 7 bases, with 15 bases between. DNA for the CDR3: TGTGCCAGCAGTCTGGCCCTCGTTGGAGAGCAGTACTTC. Translated: CASSLALVGEQYF.

This chain connects TRBV9 to TRBJ2-7; TRBD2 agrees at 9 bases. Germline CDR1 is SGDLS and CDR2 is YYNGEE. The CDR3 spans 15 residues. Unmatched junction bases numbered 11, after V lost 3 bases and J lost 7 bases. The CDR3 DNA sequence: TGTGCCAGCAGCGCAAATAGCGGGAGTGGGGAAGAGCAGTACTTC. Its protein is CASSANSGSGEEQYF.

V usage is TRBV5-1 and J usage is TRBJ2-3; 9 bases fit TRBD2. Per the germline V gene, CDR1 is SGHRS and CDR2 is YFSETQ. This CDR3 is 15 amino acids long. The ends lost 7 bases at V and 1 base at J; junction bases unmatched: 7. The CDR3 coding sequence is TGCGCCAGCCACGACCCTAGCGGGGGCACAGATACGCAGTATTTT. It specifies CASHDPSGGTDTQYF. Full variable domain (outside the CDR3, taken from reference TRBV5-1 and TRBJ2-3): KAGVTQTPRYLIKTRGQQVTLSCSPISGHRSVSWYQQTPGQGLQFLFEYFSETQRNKGNFPGRFSGRQFSNSRSEMNVSTLELGDSALYLCASHDPSGGTDTQYFGPGTRLTVL.

The V and J genes are TRBV28 and TRBJ1-2, with 9 bases matching TRBD1. The V gene's germline CDR1 is MDHEN and CDR2 SYDVKM. CDR3 length: 17 amino acids. V shed 7 bases and J 5 bases; nucleotides not matched to a gene: 17. CDR3 region: CASTNPHPGQGSYGYTF. The CDR3 DNA sequence: TGTGCCAGCACCAACCCCCATCCGGGACAGGGTTCATATGGCTACACCTTC.

This clone appeared many times. The gene calls are TRBV19 and TRBJ1-5, with 10 bases that match TRBD1. This CDR3 spans 16 amino acids. Germline V gene data show CDR1 as LNHDA and CDR2 as SQIVND (reference sequence). The junction had 8 bases not matched to a gene; V was cut back by 6 bases and J by 3 bases. DNA of the CDR3: TGTGCCAGTAGCCCACGGGACAGGGGAAACAATCAGCCCCAGCATTTT. Encoded protein: CASSPRDRGNNQPQHF.

The chain uses TRBV5-4 and TRBJ2-1; TRBD2 matches at 16 bases. Germline V gene data show CDR1 as SGHNT and CDR2 as YYREEE (reference sequence). V lost 4 bases, J lost 6 bases, and 10 bases stayed unmatched. The CDR3 covers 18 residues. CDR3 DNA: TGTGCCAGCAGCCCGGGACTAGCGGGAGGGCCCCTGGCCAATGAGCAGTTCTTC. This sequence encodes CASSPGLAGGPLANEQFF.

V usage is TRBV19 and J usage is TRBJ1-4; 10 bases map to TRBD1. The CDR3 spans 15 residues. V lost 4 bases and J lost 7; bases outside the gene matches: 6. Germline V lookup: CDR1 LNHDA, CDR2 SQIVND (reference sequence). The CDR3 nucleotides read TGTGCCAGTAGTACTGCCTGGACAGGGGGTGAAAAACTGTTTTTT. Translating gives CASSTAWTGGEKLFF.

Concerning this clone: This specimen includes other DNA sequences encoding the same CDR3. The J gene is TRBJ1-2, the V gene TRBV9; the D is unclear. The CDR3 covers 14 residues. From germline, CDR1 is SGDLS and CDR2 YYNGEE. Between the trimmed V and J ends, which lost 2 bases and 0 bases, there was a span of 8 bases. The CDR3 reads CASSVTGANYGYTF. CDR3 sequence (DNA): TGTGCCAGCAGCGTGACGGGAGCTAACTATGGCTACACCTTC.

About this clone: The identical CDR3 is also encoded by other nucleotide sequences in the sample. The genes are TRBV11-2 and TRBJ2-5; perhaps D is TRBD1 or TRBD2 (5 bases each). This CDR3 has 13 amino acids. V lost 6 bases and J lost 1, with 9 bases in between. From germline, CDR1 is SGHAT and CDR2 FQNNGV. The CDR3 DNA sequence: TGTGCCAGCAGTCGGGGCAGCCAAGAGACCCAGTACTTC. As protein: CASSRGSQETQYF. The full variable domain, in which reference TRBV11-2 and TRBJ2-5 provide the parts outside the CDR3, is EAGVAQSPRYKIIEKRQSVAFWCNPISGHATLYWYQQILGQGPKLLIQFQNNGVVDDSQLPKDRFSAERLKGVDSTLKIQPAKLEDSAVYLCASSRGSQETQYFGPGTRLLVL.

To note about this clone: Additional DNA sequences in this sample encode the identical CDR3. The chain couples TRBV2 to TRBJ2-7; 8 bases line up with TRBD2. The ends lost 5 bases at V and 3 bases at J; junction bases unmatched: 0. Germline lookup yields CDR1 SNHLY and CDR2 FYNNEI. This CDR3 spans 12 amino acids. The CDR3 region is CASSRGGYEQYF. CDR3 bases: TGTGCCAGCAGTCGGGGGGGCTACGAGCAGTACTTC.

This chain connects TRBV13 to TRBJ2-7; possible D gene TRBD2, 6 bases. Trimming took off 2 bases at V and 4 bases at J, with 12 bases between the two ends. This CDR3 comprises 14 residues. Per the germline V gene, CDR1 is PRHDT and CDR2 is FYEKMQ (reference sequence). DNA for the CDR3: TGTGCCAGCAGCTTATGGTCAGGGACTTACGAGCAGTACTTC. Translating it yields CASSLWSGTYEQYF. The full variable domain, in which reference TRBV13 and TRBJ2-7 provide the parts outside the CDR3, is AAGVIQSPRHLIKEKRETATLKCYPIPRHDTVYWYQQGPGQDPQFLISFYEKMQSDKGSIPDRFSAQQFSDYHSELNMSSLELGDSALYFCASSLWSGTYEQYFGPGTRLTVT.

The chain couples TRBV2 to TRBJ1-3; D uncertain. Trimming left V 8 bases short and J 4 bases short, with 3 bases between. Germline CDR1 SNHLY, CDR2 FYNNEI. CDR3 length: 10 residues. The CDR3, as DNA: TGTGCCAGCGTCGGAAACACCATATATTTT. Encoded protein: CASVGNTIYF.

The V call is TRBV6-1, the J call TRBJ1-3; 9 positions match TRBD1. After removal of 4 bases from V and 2 bases from J, the junction contained 3 bases not matched to a gene. CDR1 and CDR2 from the germline V gene are MNHNS and SASEGT. This CDR3 has 15 amino acids. The CDR3, as DNA: TGTGCCAGCAGTGTCGGGACAGGGACTGGAAACACCATATATTTT. Residues: CASSVGTGTGNTIYF.

The V call is TRBV5-1, the J call TRBJ2-2; D may be TRBD2 (5 bases). The CDR3 is 15 amino acids. Trimming took off 5 bases at V and 0 bases at J, with 11 bases between the two ends. Per the germline V gene, CDR1 is SGHRS and CDR2 is YFSETQ. CDR3 amino acids: CASSRSVANTGELFF. Written as DNA, the CDR3 is TGCGCCAGCAGTCGTAGCGTTGCGAACACCGGGGAGCTGTTTTTT.

The gene calls are TRBV4-1 and TRBJ1-1, with 8 positions matching TRBD1. The ends lost 2 bases at V and 5 bases at J; junction bases unmatched: 4. The CDR3 spans 14 residues. Germline CDR1 and CDR2: MGHRA and YSYEKL. In DNA, the CDR3 is TGCGCCAGCAGCCAACAGGGGGCGGTGACTGAAGCTTTCTTT. Translation gives CASSQQGAVTEAFF.

Remarks on this clone: Other DNA sequences of this sample code for an identical CDR3. The chain carries TRBV18 and TRBJ1-4; D ambiguous. The CDR3 covers 14 residues. V dropped 2 bases and J dropped 0 bases, with 4 bases sitting between them. Germline V gene lookup returns CDR1 KGHSH and CDR2 LQKENI. CDR3 loop: CASSPRATNEKLFF. The CDR3 nucleotides are TGTGCCAGCTCACCAAGGGCAACTAATGAAAAACTGTTTTTT.

This sequence joins TRBV28 and TRBJ1-1; D is perhaps TRBD1 (5 bases). The CDR3 has 15 amino acids. Trimming shortened V by 4 bases and J by 2 bases, and 14 bases separated the two germline ends. Germline CDR1 is MDHEN and CDR2 is SYDVKM. The DNA of the CDR3 is TGTGCCAGCAGTTCCCCGTCTGGGGCAAACACTGAAGCTTTCTTT. This encodes CASSSPSGANTEAFF.

This clone showed up just a few times. CDR3 DNA: TGTGCCAGCTCAACCGGGACCCCAGTCGAGCAGTACTTC. This codes for CASSTGTPVEQYF. This chain uses TRBV18 with TRBJ2-7; D may correspond to TRBD1 or TRBD2 (5 bases each). Per the germline V gene, CDR1 is KGHSH and CDR2 is LQKENI. The V end lost 5 bases, the J end lost 6 bases, and 14 bases lay between the germline ends. The CDR3 has 13 amino acids.

The chain combines TRBV5-6 with TRBJ2-5; 8 bases match TRBD1. The J call may be mistaken, given a closer DNA end match to TRBJ2-7. This CDR3 is built from 14 residues. Germline CDR1 is SGHDT and CDR2 is YYEEEE. Here the CDR3 DNA reads TGTGCCAGCAGCTGGACAGGGCGCACCTACGAGCAGTACTTC. It yields the protein CASSWTGRTYEQYF.

The count of this clone is one. The rearrangement uses TRBV6-5 and TRBJ1-1; D is possibly TRBD1 (6 bases). The V end lost 2 bases, the J end lost 4 bases, and 11 bases lay between the germline ends. This CDR3 contains 14 residues. Germline V CDR1 and CDR2: MNHEY, SVGAGI. CDR3 protein: CASSYERGPTEAFF. The CDR3 DNA is TGTGCCAGCAGTTACGAACGGGGGCCCACTGAAGCTTTCTTT.

In its sample, this clone was seen once. V gene TRBV19 combines with J gene TRBJ1-1; 7 bases map to TRBD1. Germline CDR1 reads LNHDA; CDR2 reads SQIVND (reference sequence). V was clipped by 10 bases and J by 3 bases; unmatched bases: 5. CDR3 length: 12 amino acids. CDR3 region: CATRQGYTEAFF. CDR3 sequence (DNA): TGTGCCACAAGACAGGGTTACACTGAAGCTTTCTTT.

This chain joins TRBV5-1 and TRBJ1-2, with D possibly being TRBD1 (6 bases). Trimming took off 2 bases at V and 5 bases at J, with 13 bases between the two ends. There are 14 residues in the CDR3. Germline lookup yields CDR1 SGHRS and CDR2 YFSETQ. CDR3: CASSLQGGAYGYTF. The CDR3 DNA reads as TGCGCCAGCAGCTTACAGGGAGGGGCATATGGCTACACCTTC.

A few counts support this clone. The chain is built from TRBV2 and TRBJ1-2, with D perhaps TRBD1 (5 bases). The germline CDR1 and CDR2 sequences are SNHLY and FYNNEI. Trimming shortened V by 3 bases and J by 4 bases, and 18 bases separated the two germline ends. This CDR3 comprises 16 residues. In nucleotides, the CDR3 is TGTGCCAGCAGTGAGAGATTGTTGGGGCAGAGCTATGGCTACACCTTC. Encoded protein: CASSERLLGQSYGYTF.

The chain links TRBV11-2 to TRBJ1-5; D might be TRBD1 (6 bases). Germline CDR1 SGHAT, CDR2 FQNNGV. V was shortened by 3 bases and J by 6 bases, with 12 bases between the two germline ends. CDR3 size: 14 residues. For the CDR3, the DNA is TGTGCCAGCAGCTTTGGGGGGCCGTTTCAGCCCCAGCATTTT. Translating it yields CASSFGGPFQPQHF.